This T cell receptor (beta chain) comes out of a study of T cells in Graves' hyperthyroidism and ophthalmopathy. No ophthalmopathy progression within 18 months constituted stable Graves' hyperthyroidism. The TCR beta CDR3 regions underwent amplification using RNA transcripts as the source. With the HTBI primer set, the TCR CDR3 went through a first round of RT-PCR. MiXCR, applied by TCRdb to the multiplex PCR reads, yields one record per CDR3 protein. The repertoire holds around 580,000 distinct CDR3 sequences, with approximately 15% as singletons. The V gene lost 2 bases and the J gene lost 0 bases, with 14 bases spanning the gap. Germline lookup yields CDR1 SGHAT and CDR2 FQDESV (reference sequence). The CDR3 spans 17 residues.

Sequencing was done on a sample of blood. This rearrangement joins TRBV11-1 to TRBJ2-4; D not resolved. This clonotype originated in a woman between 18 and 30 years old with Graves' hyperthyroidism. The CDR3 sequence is CASSLRSGPLAKNIQYF. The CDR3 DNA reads TGTGCCAGCAGCTTACGTTCCGGGCCTCTAGCCAAAAACATTCAGTACTTC.